Below, 4 T cell receptor beta chains from the same sample are listed, as sequenced in a study of regulatory T cells in long-lasting Graves disease. Building of the TCR beta libraries involved iRepertoire HTBI primers and Arm-PCR of CDR3 regions. TCRdb redid the calling of the multiplex PCR reads with MiXCR, one entry per CDR3 protein. The table records hundreds of thousands of distinct CDR3 sequences, roughly 20% of them present only once. Time point denoted: persistent/refractory GD, antithyroid drugs over 5 years with positive TRAb. RNA extracted from PBMCs served as the sequencing template. The sample here was peripheral blood mononuclear cells (PBMCs), taken when the disease was refractory, from a patient treated with antithyroid drugs. Receptors originate from a female donor with Graves disease.

This clonotype was counted at least ten times. The V gene is TRBV27, the J gene TRBJ1-6; 8 positions agree with TRBD1. Per germline, CDR1 MNHEY and CDR2 SMNVEV (reference sequence). The CDR3 spans 16 residues. The junction had 3 bases not matched to a gene; V was cut back by 5 bases and J by 0 bases. CDR3 nucleotides: TGTGCCAGCAGTCGCGACAGGGGCTCCTATAATTCACCCCTCCACTTT. This codes for CASSRDRGSYNSPLHF.

This clonotype was seen just once. Possible read error: a much larger clone is one base away. The J gene is TRBJ1-1, the V gene TRBV30; D is unresolved. The CDR3 runs 12 residues. CDR1 is GTSNPN, CDR2 SVGIG, per germline (reference sequence). The germline V and J ends were trimmed by 0 bases and 6 bases, with 8 bases remaining between them. CDR3 nucleotide sequence: TGTGCCTGGAGTGTAGTGGGTCCTGAAGCTTTCTTT. This translates into CAWSVVGPEAFF.

This clonotype was detected ten times or more. V and J are TRBV6-1 and TRBJ2-5; D uncertain. Germline V CDR1 and CDR2: MNHNS, SASEGT. V was trimmed by 7 bases and J by 1 base, leaving 10 bases between them. The CDR3 is made up of 13 amino acids. CDR3 sequence: CASTHGTQETQYF. Here the CDR3 DNA reads TGTGCCAGCACCCACGGAACCCAAGAGACCCAGTACTTC.

This clonotype was detected many times. This sequence joins TRBV7-8 and TRBJ2-7; a possible D gene is TRBD1 (6 bases). V lost 2 bases and J lost 3, with 11 bases in between. CDR1 and CDR2 from the germline V gene are SGHVS and FQNEAQ. CDR3 length: 14 residues. The CDR3 spells CASSLMGAGYEQYF. In nucleotides, the CDR3 is TGTGCCAGCAGCTTAATGGGGGCGGGCTACGAGCAGTACTTC.